Included here is one T cell receptor (beta chain) sequence, with context. In the original processing: Reference gene primers were amplified, and this amplification served to estimate nucleated cell counts. Repertoires were generated with immunoSEQ multiplex PCR, while TCRdb's copy carries only in-frame clones and drops some. V, J and clone size were drawn from that table, and D and trimming were deduced from the DNA. This repertoire shows roughly 280,000 clones, around 86% found once; its top ten account for 3.5% to 4%. The data originate from a study of blood T cell repertoires in COVID-19. On the study more broadly: Some COVID-19 samples were acute and others convalescent; all came from the United States, Italy and Spain. From T cells, B-cell-depleted T cells, or PBMCs came the material, which was cDNA or gDNA.

Germline V lookup: CDR1 SGHDT, CDR2 YYEEEE. The CDR3 spans 14 residues. The V gene lost 5 bases and the J gene lost 2 bases, with 10 bases spanning the gap. J is TRBJ2-2 and V is TRBV5-6; perhaps TRBD2 as D (6 bases). The sequence derives from a man between 18 and 29 years old with active or convalescent COVID-19. The sequenced material came from peripheral blood. The CDR3 nucleotides read TGTGCCAGCAGGGGGGGACTTAACACCGGGGAGCTGTTTTTT. Translating it yields CASRGGLNTGELFF. The variable domain in full, completed from reference TRBV5-6 and TRBJ2-2, reads DAGVTQSPTHLIKTRGQQVTLRCSPKSGHDTVSWYQQALGQGPQFIFQYYEEEERQRGNFPDRFSGHQFPNYSSELNVNALLLGDSALYLCASRGGLNTGELFFGEGSRLTVL.